Each of the 17 T cell receptor beta chains below was sequenced from the same sample in a study of regulatory T cells in long-lasting Graves disease. Indicated time point: newly diagnosed GD, antithyroid drugs for less than 3 months. Generation of the TCR library employed RNA extracted from PBMCs. Construction of TCR beta libraries relied on iRepertoire HTBI primers and on Arm-PCR targeting CDR3 regions. TCRdb processed the multiplex PCR reads anew with MiXCR; each CDR3 protein has one entry. The sample includes some 230,000 distinct CDR3 sequences, about 17% of them seen just once. Here the sequenced sample was peripheral blood mononuclear cells (PBMCs), taken at new diagnosis, from a patient treated with antithyroid drugs. The origin of the receptors is a female donor with Graves disease.

V gene TRBV7-9 combines with J gene TRBJ1-1; D is ambiguous. V gave up 1 base and J gave up 1 base, with 10 bases separating them. The CDR3 is made up of 15 amino acids. Germline CDR1 SEHNR, CDR2 FQNEAQ (reference sequence). The CDR3 DNA reads TGTGCCAGCAGCTTAGTAGCATTACAGAACACTGAAGCTTTCTTT. Translation gives CASSLVALQNTEAFF.

This chain connects TRBV12-5 to TRBJ2-1; D is ambiguous. The V end lost 3 bases, the J end lost 1 base, and 16 bases lay between the germline ends. The CDR3 has 17 amino acids. Germline V CDR1 and CDR2: LGHNT, FRNRAP. CDR3 loop: CASGLEYGLLSYNEQFF. As DNA, the CDR3 is TGTGCTAGTGGTTTAGAGTATGGCCTACTTTCCTACAATGAGCAGTTCTTC.

This clonotype has at least ten counts. The J gene is TRBJ1-6, the V gene TRBV2; the D gene is possibly TRBD1 (6 bases). The CDR3 length is 14 residues. Per germline, CDR1 SNHLY and CDR2 FYNNEI. Between the trimmed V and J ends, which lost 5 bases and 10 bases, there was a span of 15 bases. The CDR3 nucleotides read TGTGCCAGCAGTATCACAGGGAGTGAATCACCCCTCCACTTT. This encodes CASSITGSESPLHF.

At least ten counts were recorded for this clonotype. The genes are TRBV10-3 and TRBJ1-3; D call uncertain. Germline CDR1 and CDR2: ENHRY and SYGVKD. The CDR3 loop spans 12 amino acids. The ends were cut back, 6 bases at V and 0 bases at J, with 3 bases in the middle. The CDR3 DNA reads TGTGCCATCAGAGGCTCTGGAAACACCATATATTTT. Protein product: CAIRGSGNTIYF.

This clonotype appeared many times. The chain joins TRBV7-9 to TRBJ2-3; D not certain. CDR3 size: 14 residues. V gave up 5 bases and J gave up 4 bases, with 13 bases separating them. CDR1 and CDR2 from the germline V gene are SEHNR and FQNEAQ (reference sequence). CDR3 nucleotides: TGTGCCAGCAGCCCCAGGAGCAACCCAGATACGCAGTATTTT. Amino acid sequence: CASSPRSNPDTQYF.

As for this clonotype: A single base is all that separates this from a far larger clone, so a read error is likely. The V call is TRBV6-2 or TRBV6-3, the J call TRBJ2-3, with TRBD2 matching 8 bases. This CDR3 has 14 residues. The germline V gene has CDR1 MNHEY and CDR2 SVGEGT. CDR3 in DNA: TGTGCCAGCAGTTTAGCGGGAAGCACAGATACGCGGTATTTT. This translates into CASSLAGSTDTRYF.

This clonotype was counted at least ten times. The rearrangement uses TRBV27 and TRBJ2-1; maybe TRBD1 (6 bases). V dropped 8 bases and J dropped 5 bases, with 16 bases sitting between them. The length of the CDR3 is 14 residues. Germline V gives CDR1 MNHEY, CDR2 SMNVEV (reference sequence). Here the CDR3 reads CASSWAGVDNEQFF. CDR3 nucleotides: TGTGCCAGCTCATGGGCAGGGGTCGACAATGAGCAGTTCTTC.

This clonotype has just a few counts. V gene TRBV6-1 combines with J gene TRBJ2-7; 8 nucleotides match TRBD2. The CDR3 is 14 amino acids. CDR1 MNHNS and CDR2 SASEGT come from the germline V gene. The V segment lost 4 bases and the J segment 5 bases; nucleotides outside the gene matches: 7. DNA of the CDR3: TGTGCCAGCAGTGGAGCGGGAGTGTCAAACGAGCAGTACTTC. It translates to CASSGAGVSNEQYF.

Ten or more counts support this clonotype. CDR3 bases: TGTGCCAGCAGTTTAGCCACCGGGACAGGGGAGACCCAGTACTTC. Translated: CASSLATGTGETQYF. The chain couples TRBV28 to TRBJ2-5; 9 positions agree with TRBD1. The V segment lost 2 bases and the J segment 5 bases; nucleotides outside the gene matches: 6. The CDR3 spans 15 residues. CDR1 and CDR2 from the germline V gene are MDHEN and SYDVKM.

This clonotype was found many times. The J gene is TRBJ2-2, the V gene TRBV5-1, with 11 positions matching TRBD1. Germline V lookup: CDR1 SGHRS, CDR2 YFSETQ. The ends lost 3 bases at V and 6 bases at J; junction bases unmatched: 4. The CDR3 runs to 15 residues. This CDR3 reads CASSSGQGGAGELFF. The CDR3 region has the DNA TGCGCCAGCAGCTCGGGACAGGGGGGTGCCGGGGAGCTGTTTTTT.

There are many counts of this clonotype. The J gene is TRBJ2-5, the V gene TRBV15, with D perhaps assigned TRBD1 or TRBD2 (5 bases each). Looked up from germline, CDR1 is LNHNV and CDR2 is YYDKDF (reference sequence). Between the trimmed V and J ends, which lost 1 base and 5 bases, there was a span of 8 bases. The CDR3 loop spans 13 amino acids. As DNA, the CDR3 is TGTGCCACCAGCAGAGCAGGGACCGAGACCCAGTACTTC. This translates into CATSRAGTETQYF.

This clonotype showed up many times. The chain combines TRBV10-3 with TRBJ1-1, with D unresolved. Trimming removed 6 bases at V and 1 base at J, with 9 bases between. The CDR3 is made up of 13 amino acids. Looked up from germline, CDR1 is ENHRY and CDR2 is SYGVKD. The CDR3 loop reads CAIRAGANTEAFF. In nucleotides, the CDR3 is TGTGCCATCAGAGCAGGAGCGAACACTGAAGCTTTCTTT.

This clonotype was seen at least ten times. The V call is TRBV27, the J call TRBJ1-4, with 9 bases aligning to TRBD1. Trimming removed 6 bases from V and 9 bases from J; junction bases left unmatched: 11. Germline V CDR1 and CDR2: MNHEY, SMNVEV (reference sequence). The CDR3 sequence is 15 residues long. CDR3 sequence: CASRTYRGRIQKLFF. CDR3 coding DNA: TGTGCCAGCAGAACGTACAGGGGGCGCATCCAAAAACTGTTTTTT.

This clonotype was seen repeatedly, ten times or more. As DNA, the CDR3 is TGTGCCAGCAGTTTTTACTCCCTGGGAGGGACTGAAGCTTTCTTT. This codes for CASSFYSLGGTEAFF. The chain is built from TRBV12-3 or TRBV12-4 and TRBJ1-1; no reliable D call. The CDR3 consists of 15 residues. Trimming took off 3 bases at V and 5 bases at J, with 16 bases between the two ends.

The table lists this clonotype with many counts. V and J are TRBV6-5 and TRBJ2-1; D possibly corresponds to TRBD2 (5 bases). The germline V and J ends were trimmed by 1 base and 7 bases, with 8 bases remaining between them. Germline V gene lookup returns CDR1 MNHEY and CDR2 SVGAGI. The CDR3 contains 13 residues. This CDR3 is CASSYYSVNEQFF. The CDR3 DNA reads as TGTGCCAGCAGTTACTATAGCGTAAATGAGCAGTTCTTC.

This clonotype was seen at least ten times. In DNA, the CDR3 is TGTGCCAGCAGAAGAGGACAGGGTTATGGCTACACCTTC. This encodes CASRRGQGYGYTF. The rearrangement links TRBV25-1 to TRBJ1-2; 8 bases map to TRBD1. Germline values: CDR1 MGHDK, CDR2 SYGVNS. CDR3 length: 13 amino acids. V lost 6 bases, J lost 5 bases, and 5 bases stayed unmatched.

In its sample, this clonotype was seen a few times. This chain joins TRBV20-1 and TRBJ2-5; TRBD2 matches at 8 bases. V trimming: 3 bases; J trimming: 1 base; junction bases outside the gene matches: 7. The CDR3 contains 15 residues. Germline V gives CDR1 DFQATT, CDR2 SNEGSKA (reference sequence). CDR3 coding DNA: TGCAGTGCTAGTAATGCGGGAGGCCTCCAAGAGACCCAGTACTTC. Amino acid sequence: CSASNAGGLQETQYF.